What follows are 28 T cell receptor beta chains derived from one specimen sequenced in a study of response to subunit inactivated influenza vaccine. TCRdb fed the RT-PCR reads into MiXCR, producing one record per CDR3 protein. The sample comprises 150,000 to 200,000 distinct CDR3 sequences, approximately 12% of which are singletons, and about 29% rests with the top ten. This sample was also put to use in a study of T cells expressing NK-cell markers. This second study says: For TCR beta, cDNA was produced by 5'RACE template switching with UMIs.

The sequenced sample was CD8+ T cells sorted from PBMCs, obtained roughly 12 days after vaccination. Receptors were obtained from a man aged 50-59 years who received an inactivated influenza vaccine.

The chain links TRBV15 to TRBJ1-1; D ambiguous. CDR1 is LNHNV and CDR2 is YYDKDF in the germline V gene (reference sequence). CDR3 length equals 14 residues. V was pared by 1 base and J by 3 bases, with 9 bases between. The CDR3 reads CATSRGGIDTEAFF. CDR3 in DNA: TGTGCCACCAGCAGAGGAGGGATCGACACTGAAGCTTTCTTT.

This clonotype occurred a few times. V is TRBV24-1 and J is TRBJ2-5; D is perhaps TRBD2 (5 bases). Germline V CDR1 and CDR2: KGHDR, SFDVKD. This CDR3 contains 14 residues. With 3 bases removed from V and 4 bases from J, the gap between germline ends came to 11 bases. In DNA form, the CDR3 reads TGTGCCACCAGTGATCCCCGGGAACGAGAGACCCAGTACTTC. It encodes CATSDPRERETQYF.

This clonotype appeared a few times. This sequence joins TRBV4-1 and TRBJ1-1; a possible D gene is TRBD1 (6 bases). The germline V and J ends were trimmed by 1 base and 0 bases, with 12 bases remaining between them. CDR3 size: 16 residues. The germline V gene encodes CDR1 MGHRA and CDR2 YSYEKL. Here the CDR3 DNA reads TGCGCCAGCAGCCAAGGGGCCGGGGGCTTGAACACTGAAGCTTTCTTT. Its translation is CASSQGAGGLNTEAFF.

This clonotype was found many times. V usage is TRBV20-1 and J usage is TRBJ2-7; D is uncertain. The V and J ends lost 0 bases and 0 bases respectively, with 6 bases between them. This CDR3 has 13 residues. The germline V gene has CDR1 DFQATT and CDR2 SNEGSKA (reference sequence). CDR3: CSARDYSSYEQYF. The CDR3 DNA follows: TGCAGTGCTAGAGACTATAGCTCCTACGAGCAGTACTTC.

V and J are TRBV9 and TRBJ1-2; 8 nucleotides agree with TRBD1. Germline assignment: CDR1 SGDLS and CDR2 YYNGEE. The trim removed 3 bases at V and 4 bases at J, leaving 2 bases unmatched. CDR3 length: 13 residues. The CDR3 loop reads CASSAGQAYGYTF. The CDR3 nucleotides are TGTGCCAGCAGCGCGGGACAGGCCTATGGCTACACCTTC.

V usage is TRBV5-6 and J usage is TRBJ2-3, with 7 bases that match TRBD1. Losses at the gene ends were 2 bases for V and 0 bases for J; bases not matched to a gene: 3. The germline V gene has CDR1 SGHDT and CDR2 YYEEEE. The CDR3 contains 15 residues. CDR3 loop: CASSFRDSSTDTQYF. The CDR3 coding sequence is TGTGCCAGCAGCTTCCGGGACAGTAGCACAGATACGCAGTATTTT.

The gene calls are TRBV2 and TRBJ2-1; no reliable D call. The CDR3 contains 17 residues. V gave up 6 bases and J gave up 8 bases, with 26 bases separating them. CDR1 is SNHLY and CDR2 is FYNNEI in the germline V gene. The CDR3 nucleotides read TGTGCCAGCAGGAGCCCGGTCGACTGGGCACACACCGATGAGCAGTTCTTC. Translation gives CASRSPVDWAHTDEQFF.

This clonotype was detected only a few times. This rearrangement joins TRBV10-3 to TRBJ2-1; 10 bases match TRBD2. V shed 2 bases and J 7 bases; nucleotides not matched to a gene: 17. Germline V gene sequence: CDR1 ENHRY, CDR2 SYGVKD. The CDR3 is 19 residues long. For the CDR3, the DNA is TGTGCCATCAGTGAGGGGACTAGCGTAAAAAGGACCCTAACGAATGAGCAGTTCTTC. Amino acid sequence: CAISEGTSVKRTLTNEQFF.

This clonotype was observed at least ten times. This sequence joins TRBV7-9 and TRBJ2-2; no clear D gene. Deletions cut 2 bases from V and 6 bases from J, with 1 base between. The CDR3 is 11 residues long. Per the germline V gene, CDR1 is SEHNR and CDR2 is FQNEAQ (reference sequence). The CDR3 reads CASSLPGELFF. DNA of the CDR3: TGTGCCAGCAGCTTACCCGGGGAGCTGTTTTTT.

The CDR3 nucleotides read TGTGCCAGCAGTTTGGTAGCGGGGGGCCACTACGAGCAGTACTTC. The encoded protein is CASSLVAGGHYEQYF. The chain couples TRBV12-3 or TRBV12-4 to TRBJ2-7; 10 nucleotides agree with TRBD2. Trimming took 3 bases from V and 3 from J; bases not matched to a gene: 5. This CDR3 region has 15 residues.

At least ten counts were recorded for this clonotype. V is TRBV25-1 and J is TRBJ2-2; D unresolved. Trimming removed 5 bases from V and 6 bases from J, with 7 bases in between. The CDR3 contains 12 residues. Germline CDR1 is MGHDK and CDR2 is SYGVNS. The CDR3 here is CASSSFPGELFF. CDR3 nucleotide sequence: TGTGCCAGCAGTTCATTTCCCGGGGAGCTGTTTTTT.

This chain joins TRBV4-1 and TRBJ1-1; a weak D match, TRBD1 (6 bases). Germline loops: CDR1 MGHRA, CDR2 YSYEKL. Trimming shortened V by 4 bases and J by 6 bases, and 18 bases separated the two germline ends. The CDR3 extends over 15 amino acids. The CDR3 DNA is TGCGCCAGCAGCCCCTACAGGGATGGGGCGGCTGAAGCTTTCTTT. Encoded protein: CASSPYRDGAAEAFF.

The chain recombines TRBV27 with TRBJ2-7, with D uncertain. Germline lookup yields CDR1 MNHEY and CDR2 SMNVEV (reference sequence). V was pared by 5 bases and J by 2 bases, with 10 bases between. There are 13 residues in the CDR3. Written as DNA, the CDR3 is TGTGCCAGCAGTCCCCTACCCGCCTACGAGCAGTACTTC. Translating it yields CASSPLPAYEQYF.

This clonotype was picked up many times. The V gene is TRBV6-2 or TRBV6-3, the J gene TRBJ2-1; TRBD1 aligns across 8 bases. Germline V gives CDR1 MNHEY, CDR2 SVGEGT. The V and J ends lost 6 bases and 2 bases, in that order; junction bases with no gene match: 9. The CDR3 contains 16 residues. In DNA form, the CDR3 reads TGTGCCAGCAGCCTCACCCGGGACAGGCCCTACAATGAGCAGTTCTTC. This sequence encodes CASSLTRDRPYNEQFF.

The chain carries TRBV7-6 and TRBJ2-7, with 8 bases fitting TRBD2. The germline gives CDR1 SGHVS, CDR2 FNYEAQ. The CDR3 runs 16 residues. After removal of 5 bases from V and 4 bases from J, the junction contained 13 bases not matched to a gene. CDR3 DNA sequence: TGTGCCAGCAGCGATAGCCGGAGCGGGAGAGGTTACGAGCAGTACTTC. Amino acids: CASSDSRSGRGYEQYF.

This clonotype was seen repeatedly, ten times or more. This chain uses TRBV11-2 with TRBJ2-5; tentatively, D is TRBD2 (5 bases). V shed 1 base and J shed 3 bases, with 9 bases lying between them. This CDR3 has 14 amino acids. Germline-derived CDR1 and CDR2 are SGHAT and FQNNGV. The CDR3 protein is CASSLGGLKETQYF. The CDR3 DNA follows: TGTGCCAGCAGCTTAGGAGGGTTAAAAGAGACCCAGTACTTC.

V is TRBV6-6 and J is TRBJ2-7; tentative D call: TRBD2 (5 bases). The CDR3 runs to 13 residues. The V and J ends lost 2 bases and 4 bases respectively, with 9 bases between them. Germline V gives CDR1 MNHNY, CDR2 SVGAGI (reference sequence). The DNA of the CDR3 is TGTGCCAGCAGTTACGGAGGTTATTACGAGCAGTACTTC. Protein: CASSYGGYYEQYF.

A few counts support this clonotype. The chain links TRBV28 to TRBJ1-4, with a weak D call TRBD1 (5 bases). The germline V gene has CDR1 MDHEN and CDR2 SYDVKM. V was trimmed by 3 bases and J by 6 bases, leaving 11 bases between them. The CDR3 contains 14 residues. The CDR3 DNA reads as TGTGCCAGCAGTTTTCTCGGGACGTATGAAAAACTGTTTTTT. It yields the protein CASSFLGTYEKLFF. The full variable domain, rest sourced from reference TRBV28 and TRBJ1-4, is DVKVTQSSRYLVKRTGEKVFLECVQDMDHENMFWYRQDPGLGLRLIYFSYDVKMKEKGDIPEGYSVSREKKERFSLILESASTNQTSMYLCASSFLGTYEKLFFGSGTQLSVL.

This clonotype has at least ten counts. The genes are TRBV5-1 and TRBJ2-7; 9 bases fit TRBD1. Looked up from germline, CDR1 is SGHRS and CDR2 is YFSETQ. The CDR3 totals 14 residues. The V gene end was trimmed by 3 bases and the J gene end by 4 bases; junction bases not matched to a gene: 5. CDR3 bases: TGCGCCAGCAGCTCAGGACAGGGGTGGTACGAGCAGTACTTC. Protein: CASSSGQGWYEQYF.

This clonotype was counted ten times or more. This chain joins TRBV29-1 and TRBJ2-7; TRBD2 agrees at 12 bases. V trimming: 6 bases; J trimming: 4 bases; junction bases outside the gene matches: 7. Germline-derived CDR1 and CDR2 are SQVTM and ANQGSEA. The CDR3 has 14 residues. Here the CDR3 reads CSVGLAGPVYEQYF. CDR3 DNA sequence: TGCAGCGTGGGACTAGCGGGCCCCGTTTACGAGCAGTACTTC.

The rearrangement uses TRBV7-9 and TRBJ2-7; D unclear. Per germline, CDR1 SEHNR and CDR2 FQNEAQ (reference sequence). The CDR3 sequence is 14 residues long. The V and J ends lost 5 bases and 2 bases respectively, with 13 bases between them. The CDR3 region is CASSPSSRPYEQYF. The CDR3 DNA is TGTGCCAGCAGCCCTTCCAGCAGGCCCTACGAGCAGTACTTC.

This clonotype was seen ten or more times. This chain links TRBV2 with TRBJ1-2; possibly TRBD1 for D (6 bases). The CDR3 is 15 amino acids. V lost 1 base to trimming and J lost 3 bases, with 12 bases between them. CDR1 and CDR2 (germline): SNHLY, FYNNEI. The CDR3 is CASSEVSGAYYGYTF. The CDR3 nucleotides are TGTGCCAGCAGTGAAGTGTCAGGGGCTTACTATGGCTACACCTTC.

This clonotype was counted ten times or more. This chain connects TRBV10-3 to TRBJ2-1; D possibly corresponds to TRBD1 (6 bases). V gave up 5 bases and J gave up 3 bases, with 14 bases separating them. Germline assignment: CDR1 ENHRY and CDR2 SYGVKD. The CDR3 has 15 residues. CDR3 amino acids: CAISTPGVLYNEQFF. Written as DNA, the CDR3 is TGTGCCATCAGTACGCCAGGGGTGCTCTACAATGAGCAGTTCTTC.

This clonotype was counted a few times. The gene calls are TRBV6-5 and TRBJ2-5; 10 nucleotides match TRBD1. Per the germline V gene, CDR1 is MNHEY and CDR2 is SVGAGI. Losses at the gene ends were 2 bases for V and 3 bases for J; bases not matched to a gene: 0. This CDR3 region has 14 residues. In DNA form, the CDR3 reads TGTGCCAGCAGTTACGGGACAGGGGAAGAGACCCAGTACTTC. It encodes CASSYGTGEETQYF.

This clonotype was picked up a small number of times. The V call is TRBV10-3, the J call TRBJ2-5, with 7 bases matching TRBD2. CDR1 and CDR2 from the germline V gene are ENHRY and SYGVKD. This CDR3 is built from 15 residues. Losses at the gene ends were 7 bases for V and 5 bases for J; bases not matched to a gene: 13. The CDR3 protein is CAITAVGGTRETQYF. As DNA, the CDR3 is TGTGCCATCACAGCGGTGGGGGGGACCAGGGAGACCCAGTACTTC.

This sequence joins TRBV9 and TRBJ2-3; weak D call: TRBD1 (5 bases). The V gene's germline CDR1 is SGDLS and CDR2 YYNGEE. The germline V and J ends were trimmed by 3 bases and 3 bases, with 11 bases remaining between them. The CDR3 has 14 residues. Written as DNA, the CDR3 is TGTGCCAGCAGCGAGTGGCAGGGAACAGATACGCAGTATTTT. It is translated as CASSEWQGTDTQYF.

This clonotype came up a few times. The chain combines TRBV28 with TRBJ2-1; 12 positions match TRBD2. Germline values: CDR1 MDHEN, CDR2 SYDVKM. Trimming at V came to 5 bases and at J to 8 bases, leaving 19 bases not matched to a gene. There are 19 residues in the CDR3. CDR3 loop: CASSPRASGRAYYPDEQFF. CDR3 sequence (DNA): TGTGCCAGCAGTCCCCGGGCTAGCGGGAGGGCGTATTATCCTGATGAGCAGTTCTTC.

The chain recombines TRBV10-3 with TRBJ2-5; D may match TRBD1 or TRBD2 (5 bases each). The CDR3 is 17 residues long. The V and J ends lost 0 bases and 4 bases respectively, with 18 bases between them. Germline values: CDR1 ENHRY, CDR2 SYGVKD. This CDR3 is CAISESNPGTVGETQYF. For the CDR3, the DNA is TGTGCCATCAGTGAGTCGAATCCGGGGACCGTGGGAGAGACCCAGTACTTC.